This entry describes one T cell receptor (beta chain). The data belong to a study of blood T cells in healthy people across ages. The second PCR ran about 7 to 12 cycles with a sample-barcoded 5' primer and J-beta primers. MiXCR, run by TCRdb on the 5' RACE reads, gives a single entry per CDR3 protein. This sample has roughly 800,000 distinct CDR3 sequences, with roughly 50% found just once. The CDR3 is 13 residues long. V was trimmed by 5 bases and J by 1 base, leaving 9 bases between them. Germline V CDR1 and CDR2: MNHNS, SASEGT. What was sequenced was blood. The receptor was derived from an elderly man in good health. This sequence joins TRBV6-1 and TRBJ2-7, with D hard to call. DNA for the CDR3: TGTGCCAGCAGTCGACTGTATTCCTACGAGCAGTACTTC. Protein sequence: CASSRLYSYEQYF.